What follows are 21 T cell receptor beta chains derived from one specimen sequenced in a study of blood T cell repertoires in COVID-19. Generated by immunoSEQ multiplex PCR, the TCRdb table keeps only in-frame clones and is missing some. Among 85,000 to 120,000 clones listed, 75% to 85% were seen once. The sequenced material came from peripheral blood. The receptors shown here come from an elderly man with COVID-19, enrolled during active disease.

The chain joins TRBV9 to TRBJ2-7, with 7 bases lining up with TRBD1. Germline CDR1 is SGDLS and CDR2 is YYNGEE. J was trimmed by 2 bases and V by 3 bases; bases with no gene match: 8. CDR3 length equals 15 residues. The CDR3 is CASSGGDSNAYEQYF. CDR3 DNA: TGTGCCAGCAGCGGTGGGGACAGCAACGCCTACGAGCAGTACTTC.

This chain connects TRBV12-3 or TRBV12-4 to TRBJ1-2; the D gene is possibly TRBD1 (6 bases). The CDR3 contains 13 residues. Deletions cut 2 bases from V and 8 bases from J, with 12 bases between. CDR3 loop: CASSLWGLEGYTF. The CDR3 region has the DNA TGTGCCAGCAGTTTATGGGGGCTCGAAGGCTACACCTTC.

The chain employs TRBV27 and TRBJ2-2, with D unresolved. The germline CDR1 and CDR2 sequences are MNHEY and SMNVEV (reference sequence). This CDR3 is 15 amino acids long. V was trimmed by 2 bases and J by 1 base, leaving 8 bases between them. The DNA of the CDR3 is TGTGCCAGCAGTTTAATAAACAGGAACACCGGGGAGCTGTTTTTT. Translation: CASSLINRNTGELFF.

J is TRBJ2-7 and V is TRBV5-6, with D perhaps TRBD1 (5 bases). CDR3 size: 16 residues. Trimming stripped 0 bases from V and 6 bases from J, with 19 bases between. Germline loops: CDR1 SGHDT, CDR2 YYEEEE. The CDR3 is CASSLAGQGRGGEQYF. CDR3 DNA sequence: TGTGCCAGCAGCTTGGCCGGGCAGGGTAGGGGTGGCGAGCAGTACTTC.

This chain connects TRBV7-2 to TRBJ2-3, with TRBD2 matching 9 bases. The CDR3 has 16 residues. With 5 bases clipped from V and 2 bases from J, the junction kept 8 bases outside the gene matches. Looked up from germline, CDR1 is SGHTA and CDR2 is FQGNSA. The CDR3 spells CASSGGTSRNTDTQYF. The CDR3 DNA reads TGTGCCAGCAGCGGAGGGACTAGCCGGAACACAGATACGCAGTATTTT.

Only one count was recorded for this clone. This chain joins TRBV5-4 and TRBJ1-6, with 9 nucleotides matching TRBD1. Losses at the gene ends were 5 bases for V and 0 bases for J; bases not matched to a gene: 6. The germline gives CDR1 SGHNT, CDR2 YYREEE (reference sequence). This CDR3 is 17 amino acids long. In nucleotides, the CDR3 is TGTGCCAGCAGTCCCGGGACAGGGAGCTCCTATAATTCACCCCTCCACTTT. Translation: CASSPGTGSSYNSPLHF.

The chain employs TRBV28 and TRBJ2-3; a possible D gene is TRBD2 (5 bases). This CDR3 spans 12 amino acids. Trimming stripped 5 bases from V and 8 bases from J, with 11 bases between. The V gene's germline CDR1 is MDHEN and CDR2 SYDVKM. In DNA form, the CDR3 reads TGTGCCAGCAGTCGTTCCAGCGGTACGCAGTATTTT. As protein: CASSRSSGTQYF.

This clone was observed once. V is TRBV5-1 and J is TRBJ2-7, with 12 bases lining up with TRBD2. The CDR3 contains 15 residues. V lost 3 bases and J lost 7; bases outside the gene matches: 8. Germline lookup yields CDR1 SGHRS and CDR2 YFSETQ. The CDR3 here is CASSSSSGRAGEQYF. CDR3 in DNA: TGCGCCAGCAGCTCGTCTAGCGGGAGGGCCGGGGAGCAGTACTTC.

The chain combines TRBV5-8 with TRBJ2-2, with 10 positions matching TRBD2. This CDR3 comprises 15 residues. Germline V gene lookup returns CDR1 SGHTS and CDR2 YDEGEE. V lost 6 bases, J lost 3 bases, and 5 bases stayed unmatched. The chain's CDR3 is CASKGLALYTGELFF. CDR3 DNA: TGTGCCAGCAAGGGACTAGCGCTTTACACCGGGGAGCTGTTTTTT.

The chain combines TRBV19 with TRBJ2-2, with D perhaps matching TRBD1 (6 bases). V lost 4 bases and J lost 6, with 12 bases in between. Looked up from germline, CDR1 is LNHDA and CDR2 is SQIVND (reference sequence). This CDR3 region has 14 residues. Here the CDR3 DNA reads TGTGCCAGTAGTACTAACAGGGTCGCCGGGGAGCTGTTTTTT. Translated, it gives CASSTNRVAGELFF.

The chain recombines TRBV4-1 with TRBJ2-5; TRBD2 matches 10 bases. Looked up from germline, CDR1 is MGHRA and CDR2 is YSYEKL. This CDR3 contains 16 residues. Germline trimming cut 1 base from V and 5 bases from J; bases unmatched to any gene: 7. CDR3 region: CASSQGAASGSETQYF. DNA of the CDR3: TGCGCCAGCAGCCAAGGGGCGGCTAGCGGGAGTGAGACCCAGTACTTC.

V usage is TRBV6-2 or TRBV6-3 and J usage is TRBJ2-7; 8 bases are a match to TRBD1. V gave up 4 bases and J gave up 2 bases; unmatched junction bases: 7. Germline CDR1 reads MNHEY; CDR2 reads SVGEGT. The CDR3 totals 15 residues. The CDR3 region has the DNA TGTGCCAGCAGTTCACAGGGGGTCCTCGCCTACGAGCAGTACTTC. This sequence encodes CASSSQGVLAYEQYF.

This rearrangement joins TRBV11-2 to TRBJ2-7; 7 bases are shared with TRBD1. The germline V gene encodes CDR1 SGHAT and CDR2 FQNNGV. This CDR3 spans 16 amino acids. Trimming took 4 bases from V and 4 from J; bases not matched to a gene: 13. Written as DNA, the CDR3 is TGTGCCAGCAGCTCGACAGGGTTCAAGGGGATTTACGAGCAGTACTTC. Translating it yields CASSSTGFKGIYEQYF.

This clone was recorded a few times. The rearrangement joins TRBV3-1 (or the pseudogene TRBV3-2) to TRBJ2-5; TRBD1 might be the D (6 bases). Trimming took off 0 bases at V and 4 bases at J, with 9 bases between the two ends. The CDR3 runs 14 residues. Germline loops: CDR1 LGHDT, CDR2 YNNKEL (reference sequence). CDR3: CASSQDSRGETQYF. The CDR3 DNA sequence: TGTGCCAGCAGCCAAGATTCCAGGGGAGAGACCCAGTACTTC.

V and J are TRBV19 and TRBJ2-2; 7 positions match TRBD1. The germline gives CDR1 LNHDA, CDR2 SQIVND (reference sequence). The trim removed 6 bases at V and 2 bases at J, leaving 9 bases unmatched. The CDR3 has 16 residues. CDR3 in amino acids: CASSTRQGPNTGELFF. Written as DNA, the CDR3 is TGTGCCAGTAGCACACGACAGGGCCCCAACACCGGGGAGCTGTTTTTT. The whole variable domain, remainder taken from reference TRBV19 and TRBJ2-2, is DGGITQSPKYLFRKEGQNVTLSCEQNLNHDAMYWYRQDPGQGLRLIYYSQIVNDFQKGDIAEGYSVSREKKESFPLTVTSAQKNPTAFYLCASSTRQGPNTGELFFGEGSRLTVL.

The chain carries TRBV3-1 (or the pseudogene TRBV3-2) and TRBJ1-2; weak D call: TRBD1 (5 bases). This CDR3 spans 15 amino acids. V was shortened by 1 base and J by 3 bases, with 12 bases between the two germline ends. Germline V gene sequence: CDR1 LGHDT, CDR2 YNNKEL (reference sequence). CDR3 sequence: CASSQGARADYGYTF. DNA for the CDR3: TGTGCCAGCAGCCAAGGGGCCAGGGCGGACTATGGCTACACCTTC.

The J gene is TRBJ2-7, the V gene TRBV7-6; 13 bases agree with TRBD2. Germline-derived CDR1 and CDR2 are SGHVS and FNYEAQ. CDR3 size: 16 residues. Unmatched junction bases numbered 0, after V lost 1 base and J lost 0 bases. The CDR3 bases are TGTGCCAGCAGCTTAGGGACTAGCGGGAGCTCCTACGAGCAGTACTTC. It yields the protein CASSLGTSGSSYEQYF.

The rearrangement links TRBV11-3 to TRBJ2-5; possible D gene TRBD1, 6 bases. V was pared by 2 bases and J by 7 bases, with 11 bases between. CDR3 length equals 13 residues. Per the germline V gene, CDR1 is SGHNT and CDR2 is YENEEA. The CDR3, as DNA: TGTGCCAGCAGCTTAAAGGGGGTAACGACCCAGTACTTC. Residues: CASSLKGVTTQYF. Looking up the rest from reference TRBV11-3 and TRBJ2-5 gives the full variable domain: EAGVVQSPRYKIIEKKQPVAFWCNPISGHNTLYWYLQNLGQGPELLIRYENEEAVDDSQLPKDRFSAERLKGVDSTLKIQPAELGDSAVYLCASSLKGVTTQYFGPGTRLLVL.

The chain carries TRBV18 and TRBJ1-5; 9 bases are a match to TRBD1. This CDR3 comprises 16 residues. Unmatched junction bases numbered 5, after V lost 1 base and J lost 4 bases. Germline lookup yields CDR1 KGHSH and CDR2 LQKENI. CDR3 in DNA: TGTGCCAGCTCACCACAGGACAGGGGTCGAAATCAGCCCCAGCATTTT. The encoded protein is CASSPQDRGRNQPQHF.

The chain recombines TRBV6-1 with TRBJ2-3, with D perhaps TRBD2 (6 bases). The germline V gene encodes CDR1 MNHNS and CDR2 SASEGT. Trimming took off 1 base at V and 4 bases at J, with 12 bases between the two ends. The length of the CDR3 is 15 residues. CDR3 in amino acids: CASSEGGDRADTQYF. DNA of the CDR3: TGTGCCAGCAGTGAAGGGGGGGACCGAGCAGATACGCAGTATTTT.

V usage is TRBV27 and J usage is TRBJ2-7, with D possibly TRBD1 on 7 matching bases. Germline assignment: CDR1 MNHEY and CDR2 SMNVEV (reference sequence). The V gene lost 2 bases and the J gene lost 4 bases, with 15 bases spanning the gap. The CDR3 extends over 15 amino acids. CDR3 nucleotides: TGTGCCAGCAGTTTAACGGCAGGGGGGATGTACGAGCAGTACTTC. Translating gives CASSLTAGGMYEQYF.